These 17 T cell receptor beta chains share one sample of origin, sequenced in a study of T-cell reconstitution after alpha-beta-depleted transplantation in children. Unique molecular identifiers were incorporated when the TCRbeta library was constructed. TCRdb used MiXCR to reprocess the PCR reads, holding one entry per CDR3 protein. The table has hundreds of thousands of distinct CDR3 sequences, approximately 12% seen once. The sequencing used PBMCs, mostly from graft donor cells, collected 360 days after TCRalphabeta/CD19-depleted stem cell transplant. All receptors derive from a male patient younger than 18 who had a stem cell transplant for acute myeloid leukemia, so the T cells may come from the graft donor.

This clonotype has just a few counts. V is TRBV14 and J is TRBJ2-7; no clear D gene. This CDR3 contains 12 residues. Trimming shortened V by 2 bases and J by 4 bases, and 6 bases separated the two germline ends. Germline V gene data show CDR1 as SGHDN and CDR2 as FVKESK. In nucleotides, the CDR3 is TGTGCCAGCAGCCAACGGCTTTACGAGCAGTACTTC. It specifies CASSQRLYEQYF.

This sequence joins TRBV7-9 and TRBJ1-5, with 7 bases lining up with TRBD1. V trimming: 4 bases; J trimming: 6 bases; junction bases outside the gene matches: 9. Germline CDR1 is SEHNR and CDR2 is FQNEAQ (reference sequence). The CDR3 runs 15 residues. In DNA form, the CDR3 reads TGTGCCAGCAGCTCCGGGACAGAGATTGGTCAGCCCCAGCATTTT. Its translation is CASSSGTEIGQPQHF.

Ten or more counts support this clonotype. The V and J genes are TRBV28 and TRBJ2-7; D assignment may be TRBD1 or TRBD2 (6 bases each). The CDR3 has 13 amino acids. The ends were cut back, 5 bases at V and 7 bases at J, with 15 bases in the middle. Germline assignment: CDR1 MDHEN and CDR2 SYDVKM. In DNA, the CDR3 is TGTGCCAGCAGTCCATTGGGGGGCTCGGAGCAGTACTTC. The encoded protein is CASSPLGGSEQYF. The full variable domain, rest sourced from reference TRBV28 and TRBJ2-7, is DVKVTQSSRYLVKRTGEKVFLECVQDMDHENMFWYRQDPGLGLRLIYFSYDVKMKEKGDIPEGYSVSREKKERFSLILESASTNQTSMYLCASSPLGGSEQYFGPGTRLTVT.

V is TRBV28 and J is TRBJ1-4; 7 positions match TRBD1. From germline, CDR1 is MDHEN and CDR2 SYDVKM. This CDR3 contains 13 residues. The trim removed 4 bases at V and 8 bases at J, leaving 4 bases unmatched. This CDR3 reads CASSSLDREKLFF. The CDR3 DNA sequence: TGTGCCAGCAGTTCCCTGGACAGGGAAAAACTGTTTTTT.

The rearrangement uses TRBV9 and TRBJ2-4; the D gene is possibly TRBD2 (5 bases). The germline gives CDR1 SGDLS, CDR2 YYNGEE. This CDR3 has 13 residues. V lost 3 bases, J lost 9 bases, and 13 bases lay in between. The DNA for the CDR3 is TGTGCCAGCAGCGCTCCCGGGGAAGGCATTCAGTACTTC. Translating gives CASSAPGEGIQYF. The whole variable domain, filled in from reference TRBV9 and TRBJ2-4, reads DSGVTQTPKHLITATGQRVTLRCSPRSGDLSVYWYQQSLDQGLQFLIQYYNGEERAKGNILERFSAQQFPDLHSELNLSSLELGDSALYFCASSAPGEGIQYFGAGTRLSVL.

The chain uses TRBV4-3 and TRBJ2-5; a possible D gene is TRBD1 (6 bases). V gave up 3 bases and J gave up 1 base, with 12 bases separating them. This CDR3 is built from 15 residues. The V gene's germline CDR1 is LGHNA and CDR2 YSLEER. This chain's CDR3 is CASSHLRGVQETQYF. CDR3 nucleotides: TGCGCCAGCAGCCACCTCAGGGGAGTCCAAGAGACCCAGTACTTC.

Many counts were recorded for this clonotype. The CDR3 spells CSVDKGDSTDTQYF. CDR3 nucleotides: TGCAGCGTGGATAAGGGGGACAGCACAGATACGCAGTATTTT. The genes are TRBV29-1 and TRBJ2-3; the D gene is possibly TRBD1 (6 bases). Trimming left V 6 bases short and J 0 bases short, with 13 bases between. The germline V gene has CDR1 SQVTM and CDR2 ANQGSEA. This CDR3 has 14 amino acids.

The rearrangement joins TRBV28 to TRBJ2-2, with D unclear. CDR1 MDHEN and CDR2 SYDVKM come from the germline V gene. This CDR3 has 14 residues. Trimming removed 4 bases from V and 6 bases from J, with 12 bases in between. The CDR3 region is CASSCEPAPGELFF. The CDR3 region has the DNA TGTGCCAGCAGTTGTGAACCCGCCCCCGGGGAGCTGTTTTTT.

This chain uses TRBV5-5 with TRBJ2-7, with unresolved D. The CDR3 contains 15 residues. Trimming stripped 0 bases from V and 2 bases from J, with 12 bases between. The V gene's germline CDR1 is SGHKS and CDR2 YYEKEE (reference sequence). CDR3 bases: TGTGCCAGCAGCTTGGTGTCAGGCACTCCCTACGAGCAGTACTTC. This encodes CASSLVSGTPYEQYF.

This clonotype came up a few times. The chain employs TRBV20-1 and TRBJ2-7; D is uncertain. V lost 1 base and J lost 6, with 13 bases in between. Germline lookup yields CDR1 DFQATT and CDR2 SNEGSKA (reference sequence). This CDR3 is 13 amino acids long. CDR3 amino acids: CSARVSLPAEQYF. DNA of the CDR3: TGCAGTGCTAGAGTTAGTCTCCCGGCCGAGCAGTACTTC.

This clonotype was detected a few times. V usage is TRBV18 and J usage is TRBJ2-1; possibly TRBD1 for D (5 bases). The germline V gene has CDR1 KGHSH and CDR2 LQKENI. V shed 1 base and J shed 7 bases, with 5 bases lying between them. CDR3 length: 12 amino acids. CDR3 sequence (DNA): TGTGCCAGCTCACCACAGGGGAATGAGCAGTTCTTC. It codes for CASSPQGNEQFF.

This clonotype was counted a few times. This rearrangement joins TRBV28 to TRBJ2-1, with D uncertain. CDR1 is MDHEN and CDR2 is SYDVKM in the germline V gene. The CDR3 covers 15 residues. The germline V and J ends were trimmed by 1 base and 5 bases, with 12 bases remaining between them. The DNA of the CDR3 is TGTGCCAGCAGTTTATACGCAGAATTGGACAATGAGCAGTTCTTC. Translated: CASSLYAELDNEQFF.

For this clonotype: A much more abundant neighbour one base away suggests this may be a read error. V gene TRBV4-2 combines with J gene TRBJ2-1; D not resolved. CDR3 length equals 16 residues. Looked up from germline, CDR1 is LGHNA and CDR2 is YNFKEQ. The CDR3 DNA follows: TGTGCCAGCAGCCAAGCGGATTTTAGCTCCTGCAATGAGCAGTTCTTC. It is translated as CASSQADFSSCNEQFF.

The chain couples TRBV10-3 to TRBJ1-4; D possibly corresponds to TRBD1 (5 bases). Germline assignment: CDR1 ENHRY and CDR2 SYGVKD. V was trimmed by 11 bases and J by 6 bases, leaving 16 bases between them. The length of the CDR3 is 13 residues. DNA for the CDR3: TGTGCCTCGACGGGGGGAGTGGATGAAAAACTGTTTTTT. Protein product: CASTGGVDEKLFF.

This clonotype has more than one count but fewer than ten. The chain recombines TRBV5-1 with TRBJ2-4; D unresolved. V was trimmed by 4 bases and J by 7 bases, leaving 12 bases between them. CDR1 SGHRS and CDR2 YFSETQ come from the germline V gene. This CDR3 is built from 13 residues. The chain's CDR3 is CASSPTDRNIQYF. DNA for the CDR3: TGCGCCAGCAGCCCGACGGACCGGAACATTCAGTACTTC.

The table lists this clonotype with many counts. The chain couples TRBV5-6 to TRBJ2-2, with a possible D match to TRBD2 (5 bases). Deletions cut 2 bases from V and 4 bases from J, with 15 bases between. The germline V gene has CDR1 SGHDT and CDR2 YYEEEE. This CDR3 is 16 amino acids long. The CDR3 protein is CASSFWRTRATGELFF. Here the CDR3 DNA reads TGTGCCAGCAGCTTCTGGCGAACTAGGGCCACCGGGGAGCTGTTTTTT.

The V gene is TRBV20-1, the J gene TRBJ2-5; D ambiguous. Trimming removed 5 bases from V and 4 bases from J, with 5 bases in between. Germline V CDR1 and CDR2: DFQATT, SNEGSKA (reference sequence). The length of the CDR3 is 10 residues. CDR3 amino acids: CSAFPETQYF. CDR3 nucleotides: TGCAGTGCTTTCCCAGAGACCCAGTACTTC.